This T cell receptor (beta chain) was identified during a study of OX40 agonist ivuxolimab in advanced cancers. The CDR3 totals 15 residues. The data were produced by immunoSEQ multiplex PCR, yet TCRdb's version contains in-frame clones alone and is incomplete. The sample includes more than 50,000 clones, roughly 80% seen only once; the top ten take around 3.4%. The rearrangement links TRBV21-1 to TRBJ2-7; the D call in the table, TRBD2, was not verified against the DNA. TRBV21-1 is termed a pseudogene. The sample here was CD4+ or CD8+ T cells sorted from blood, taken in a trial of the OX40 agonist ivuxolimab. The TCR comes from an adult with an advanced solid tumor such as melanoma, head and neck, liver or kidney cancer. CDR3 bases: TGTGCCAGCATAAAAATTCTAGCGGGAACATACGAGCAGTACTTC. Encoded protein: CASIKILAGTYEQYF.